These 29 T cell receptor beta chains originate from one sample sequenced in a study of Tregs in tolerant kidney transplant recipients. Repertoires were generated with immunoSEQ multiplex PCR, while TCRdb's copy carries only in-frame clones and drops some. The repertoire holds just under 65,000 clones, with 95% to 98% as singletons. This sample comprised Tregs from blood, obtained before the transplant. These receptor sequences come from a human donor who received a combined kidney and bone marrow transplant.

The chain combines TRBV6-5 with TRBJ2-1; TRBD1 might be the D (5 bases). The germline V and J ends were trimmed by 3 bases and 3 bases, with 6 bases remaining between them. The CDR3 sequence is 13 residues long. Germline V gives CDR1 MNHEY, CDR2 SVGAGI. The CDR3 spells CASSYQGYNEQFF. The CDR3 nucleotides are TGTGCCAGCAGTTATCAGGGCTACAATGAGCAGTTCTTC.

The rearrangement links TRBV10-3 to TRBJ2-7, with 7 bases that match TRBD1. J lost 0 bases, V lost 6 bases, and 8 bases had no gene match. The CDR3 is made up of 15 amino acids. From germline, CDR1 is ENHRY and CDR2 SYGVKD. CDR3 amino acids: CAIRSGTDSSYEQYF. In nucleotides, the CDR3 is TGTGCCATCAGATCCGGGACAGACAGCTCCTACGAGCAGTACTTC.

The chain has TRBV5-5 and TRBJ2-1; tentatively, D is TRBD1 (6 bases). Trimming left V 2 bases short and J 9 bases short, with 12 bases between. Germline V gene lookup returns CDR1 SGHKS and CDR2 YYEKEE (reference sequence). The CDR3 loop spans 13 amino acids. The CDR3 sequence: CASSFQGQGEQFF. The CDR3 coding sequence is TGTGCCAGCAGCTTCCAGGGGCAAGGTGAGCAGTTCTTC.

This sequence joins TRBV11-3 and TRBJ2-5, with a tentative D call TRBD2 (6 bases). There are 17 residues in the CDR3. The V gene lost 1 base and the J gene lost 1 base, with 16 bases spanning the gap. Germline CDR1 SGHNT, CDR2 YENEEA. CDR3 loop: CASSLVFGSLRQETQYF. In nucleotides, the CDR3 is TGTGCCAGCAGCTTAGTTTTCGGGAGTCTTCGCCAAGAGACCCAGTACTTC.

The J gene is TRBJ2-7, the V gene TRBV6-1; 7 nucleotides align to TRBD1. This CDR3 has 14 residues. The germline V gene encodes CDR1 MNHNS and CDR2 SASEGT. V shed 7 bases and J 2 bases; nucleotides not matched to a gene: 8. Here the CDR3 DNA reads TGTGCCAGCACCAGGACAGGAACAACCTACGAGCAGTACTTC. Protein: CASTRTGTTYEQYF.

Details on this clone: This CDR3 is also generated by other DNA sequences in the sample. The chain has TRBV7-3 and TRBJ2-2, with TRBD2 matching over 12 bases. After removal of 2 bases from V and 5 bases from J, the junction contained 0 bases not matched to a gene. The CDR3 spans 15 residues. Per germline, CDR1 SGHTA and CDR2 FQGTGA. The CDR3 coding sequence is TGTGCCAGCAGCTTACTAGCGGGAGGGACCGGGGAGCTGTTTTTT. It is translated as CASSLLAGGTGELFF.

The chain joins TRBV18 to TRBJ2-5; D ambiguous. The CDR3 runs 13 residues. V lost 6 bases and J lost 5, with 13 bases in between. Germline loops: CDR1 KGHSH, CDR2 LQKENI. The CDR3 DNA reads as TGTGCCAGCTCTCCGACATCCAAGGAGACCCAGTACTTC. Its protein product is CASSPTSKETQYF.

The chain has TRBV30 and TRBJ1-5; D may be TRBD1 (6 bases). Trimming took 2 bases from V and 5 from J, leaving 10 bases between them. Germline lookup yields CDR1 GTSNPN and CDR2 SVGIG (reference sequence). There are 13 residues in the CDR3. The CDR3 loop is CAWSYEGDQPQHF. CDR3 DNA: TGTGCCTGGAGTTATGAGGGGGATCAGCCCCAGCATTTT.

The V call is TRBV4-2, the J call TRBJ2-1; 11 bases are a match to TRBD2. Germline CDR1 LGHNA, CDR2 YNFKEQ. The trim removed 2 bases at V and 3 bases at J, leaving 3 bases unmatched. The CDR3 length is 16 residues. CDR3: CASSQPLAGGYNEQFF. The CDR3 nucleotides are TGTGCCAGCAGCCAACCCCTAGCGGGAGGCTACAATGAGCAGTTCTTC.

V and J are TRBV7-8 and TRBJ2-7, with 8 bases that match TRBD2. CDR3 length equals 16 residues. Looked up from germline, CDR1 is SGHVS and CDR2 is FQNEAQ. The V segment lost 5 bases and the J segment 2 bases; nucleotides outside the gene matches: 11. CDR3 residues: CASSPLPRGVTYEQYF. DNA of the CDR3: TGTGCCAGCAGCCCCCTCCCGCGGGGGGTTACCTACGAGCAGTACTTC.

This clone was found once. The chain uses TRBV7-2 and TRBJ2-6; D gene unclear. This CDR3 has 14 residues. The V end lost 4 bases, the J end lost 0 bases, and 4 bases lay between the germline ends. Germline CDR1 is SGHTA and CDR2 is FQGNSA. DNA of the CDR3: TGTGCCAGCAGCTCCAACTCTGGGGCCAACGTCCTGACTTTC. Translated: CASSSNSGANVLTF.

The chain has TRBV18 and TRBJ1-1, with D unresolved. Looked up from germline, CDR1 is KGHSH and CDR2 is LQKENI. This CDR3 has 13 residues. The V gene lost 6 bases and the J gene lost 4 bases, with 12 bases spanning the gap. This CDR3 is CASSAGLGTEAFF. CDR3 nucleotides: TGTGCCAGCTCTGCGGGGTTGGGCACTGAAGCTTTCTTT.

This clone was detected only once. V usage is TRBV4-3 and J usage is TRBJ1-6; D ambiguous. V lost 0 bases to trimming and J lost 5 bases, with 2 bases between them. The germline V gene has CDR1 LGHNA and CDR2 YSLEER. This CDR3 has 13 amino acids. In DNA, the CDR3 is TGCGCCAGCAGCCAAGACAATAATTCACCCCTCCACTTT. Its translation is CASSQDNNSPLHF.

This chain links TRBV30 with TRBJ2-3; D is possibly TRBD1 (5 bases). In germline, CDR1 is GTSNPN, CDR2 SVGIG (reference sequence). Trimming left V 5 bases short and J 2 bases short, with 14 bases between. There are 14 residues in the CDR3. The CDR3 loop reads CAWGAGALTDTQYF. In DNA form, the CDR3 reads TGTGCCTGGGGTGCTGGGGCCCTCACAGATACGCAGTATTTT.

Remarks on this clone: This CDR3 is also generated by other DNA sequences in the sample. The chain links TRBV20-1 to TRBJ2-7; the D is unclear. Trimming left V 4 bases short and J 0 bases short, with 4 bases between. The germline V gene has CDR1 DFQATT and CDR2 SNEGSKA (reference sequence). The CDR3 is 11 residues long. Here the CDR3 reads CSATVSYEQYF. CDR3 DNA sequence: TGCAGTGCTACAGTCTCCTACGAGCAGTACTTC.

The chain combines TRBV14 with TRBJ1-6; D unresolved. V was cut by 3 bases and J by 0 bases, with 3 bases left in between. There are 14 residues in the CDR3. CDR1 is SGHDN, CDR2 FVKESK, per germline. CDR3 coding DNA: TGTGCCAGCAGCCATCTCTCCTATAATTCACCCCTCCACTTT. This codes for CASSHLSYNSPLHF.

This chain uses TRBV4-1 with TRBJ1-5, with D uncertain. CDR1 is MGHRA and CDR2 is YSYEKL in the germline V gene. V shed 0 bases and J shed 6 bases, with 12 bases lying between them. The CDR3 sequence is 15 residues long. CDR3 in amino acids: CASSQDGSSGQPQHF. The CDR3 region has the DNA TGCGCCAGCAGCCAAGATGGGAGCAGTGGTCAGCCCCAGCATTTT.

The chain carries TRBV19 and TRBJ1-1, with a possible D match to TRBD1 (5 bases). Trimming left V 5 bases short and J 3 bases short, with 10 bases between. CDR3 length: 13 residues. CDR1 and CDR2 from the germline V gene are LNHDA and SQIVND (reference sequence). CDR3 sequence reads: CASSLWTYTEAFF. The CDR3, as DNA: TGTGCCAGTAGTCTGTGGACATACACTGAAGCTTTCTTT. The full variable domain, with the rest looked up from reference TRBV19 and TRBJ1-1, is DGGITQSPKYLFRKEGQNVTLSCEQNLNHDAMYWYRQDPGQGLRLIYYSQIVNDFQKGDIAEGYSVSREKKESFPLTVTSAQKNPTAFYLCASSLWTYTEAFFGQGTRLTVV.

V and J are TRBV30 and TRBJ1-2; 9 bases are shared with TRBD1. Losses at the gene ends were 6 bases for V and 6 bases for J; bases not matched to a gene: 5. The CDR3 runs 12 residues. The germline CDR1 and CDR2 sequences are GTSNPN and SVGIG (reference sequence). In DNA form, the CDR3 reads TGTGCCTGTACCTGGACAGGGGATGGCTACACCTTC. Protein product: CACTWTGDGYTF.

V is TRBV19 and J is TRBJ2-6; weak D call: TRBD1 (5 bases). The CDR3 covers 15 residues. V was cut by 7 bases and J by 8 bases, with 18 bases left in between. CDR1 LNHDA and CDR2 SQIVND come from the germline V gene (reference sequence). The CDR3 region has the DNA TGTGCCAGTAAATCTATCCAGGGATGGTCCAACGTCCTGACTTTC. Residues: CASKSIQGWSNVLTF.

The chain joins TRBV5-6 to TRBJ2-3, with D possibly matching TRBD2 (5 bases). The CDR3 extends over 15 amino acids. The V gene's germline CDR1 is SGHDT and CDR2 YYEEEE. With 0 bases removed from V and 6 bases from J, the gap between germline ends came to 14 bases. The DNA for the CDR3 is TGTGCCAGCAGCTTGGAGGTTAGCGTGGTGGATACGCAGTATTTT. Amino acid sequence: CASSLEVSVVDTQYF.

The V and J genes are TRBV25-1 and TRBJ2-2; TRBD2 matches 11 bases. Trimming took 3 bases from V and 5 from J; bases not matched to a gene: 8. CDR3 length: 17 residues. The V gene's germline CDR1 is MGHDK and CDR2 SYGVNS. The CDR3 DNA follows: TGTGCCAGCAGTGATCCCGCCGGGACTAGCGGAACCGGGGAGCTGTTTTTT. It encodes CASSDPAGTSGTGELFF.

The count of this clone is one. V usage is TRBV10-2 and J usage is TRBJ2-1; 13 nucleotides agree with TRBD2. CDR1 and CDR2 (germline): WSHSY, SAAADI. There are 15 residues in the CDR3. Germline trimming cut 7 bases from V and 10 bases from J; bases unmatched to any gene: 10. The CDR3 DNA is TGCGCCAGCATGTGGTGGACTAGCGGGAGACGAGAGCAGTTCTTC. Its translation is CASMWWTSGRREQFF.

V and J are TRBV4-2 and TRBJ2-3, with TRBD2 as a possible D gene (5 bases). Trimming pared 4 bases from V and 0 bases from J, leaving 8 bases between. The CDR3 is 14 amino acids. In germline, CDR1 is LGHNA, CDR2 YNFKEQ. The CDR3 spells CASSPTRSTDTQYF. In nucleotides, the CDR3 is TGTGCCAGCAGCCCAACTAGAAGCACAGATACGCAGTATTTT.

The chain employs TRBV4-1 and TRBJ1-4, with 7 bases matching TRBD1. Germline V lookup: CDR1 MGHRA, CDR2 YSYEKL. There are 17 residues in the CDR3. J gave up 4 bases and V 2 bases, and 10 bases lay outside the gene matches. The CDR3 DNA is TGCGCCAGCAGCCAAAATCCCCCCGGGACAGTTAATGAAAAACTGTTTTTT. Translating it yields CASSQNPPGTVNEKLFF.

The chain uses TRBV5-1 and TRBJ2-7, with unresolved D. Germline V gene data show CDR1 as SGHRS and CDR2 as YFSETQ. There are 13 residues in the CDR3. Trimming removed 4 bases at V and 0 bases at J, with 8 bases between. CDR3 region: CASSPVVSYEQYF. DNA of the CDR3: TGCGCCAGCAGCCCGGTAGTCTCCTACGAGCAGTACTTC.

The rearrangement links TRBV14 to TRBJ1-1, with 8 bases fitting TRBD1. This CDR3 spans 18 amino acids. The V segment lost 4 bases and the J segment 2 bases; nucleotides outside the gene matches: 15. Germline CDR1 is SGHDN and CDR2 is FVKESK. The CDR3 reads CASSRNPGTGRGNTEAFF. CDR3 nucleotide sequence: TGTGCCAGCAGCCGAAACCCCGGGACAGGACGAGGAAACACTGAAGCTTTCTTT.

This clone is a singleton in its sample. The V and J genes are TRBV5-1 and TRBJ1-3, with no clear D. The CDR3 loop spans 14 amino acids. V shed 4 bases and J shed 1 base, with 9 bases lying between them. The V gene's germline CDR1 is SGHRS and CDR2 YFSETQ. This CDR3 reads CASSPLGSGNTIYF. The CDR3 region has the DNA TGCGCCAGCAGCCCCCTCGGGTCTGGAAACACCATATATTTT.

The rearrangement links TRBV30 to TRBJ2-5; 10 nucleotides agree with TRBD1. The J call is uncertain, as TRBJ2-7 better fits the DNA end. CDR1 is GTSNPN, CDR2 SVGIG, per germline (reference sequence). The CDR3 is 15 residues long. Here the CDR3 DNA reads TGTGCCTGGAGTTACTCCGGGACAGGGGAATACGAGCAGTACTTC. Protein product: CAWSYSGTGEYEQYF.